A selection of T cell receptor beta chains follows, all from one sample in a study of early T cells in non-severe SARS-CoV-2 infection. MiXCR was run by TCRdb on the 5' RACE reads, yielding one entry per CDR3 protein. The sample shows some 39,000 distinct CDR3 sequences, nearly 7.5% of them seen only once. The specimen sequenced was whole blood. The receptors here all came from an adult who was a healthcare worker with PCR-confirmed SARS-CoV-2 infection or an uninfected control (not recorded which). Each CDR3 is given with its conserved first and last residue. A D gene is named only where the DNA matches it firmly. Clone size is shown for a subset of rows, as once, few, many or a class of expanded clone.

J gene,clone size,D gene,V gene,CDR3 protein,CDR3 DNA
TRBJ1-1,many,TRBD1,TRBV10-2,CASSEWGQSNTEAFF,TGCGCCAGCAGTGAGTGGGGACAGTCGAACACTGAAGCTTTCTTT
TRBJ2-1,-,-,TRBV7-6,CASTTLRGPDYNEQFF,TGTGCCAGCACCACCCTGCGGGGGCCCGATTACAATGAGCAGTTCTTC
TRBJ1-6,-,-,TRBV27,CASSGGLTGIPVLSSPLHF,TGTGCCAGTAGCGGCGGTCTAACAGGGATTCCGGTTCTTAGTTCACCCCTCCACTTT
TRBJ2-3,-,TRBD2,TRBV7-9,CASSLIGLADQLADTQYF,TGTGCCAGCAGCTTAATAGGGCTAGCGGACCAACTGGCAGATACGCAGTATTTT
TRBJ2-1,many,TRBD1,TRBV4-3,CASSEGGEYNEQFF,TGCGCCAGCAGCGAAGGGGGCGAGTACAATGAGCAGTTCTTC
TRBJ2-3,many,-,TRBV7-2,CASSPDFFADTQYF,TGTGCCAGCAGCCCCGACTTCTTTGCAGATACGCAGTATTTT
TRBJ2-3,-,-,TRBV3-1,CASSPLGENPVDTQYF,TGTGCCAGCAGCCCCCTAGGGGAAAACCCGGTGGACACGCAGTATTTT
TRBJ2-3,many,TRBD1,TRBV18,CASSPWTGSTDTQYF,TGTGCCAGCTCACCATGGACAGGGAGCACAGATACGCAGTATTTT
TRBJ2-2,-,-,TRBV28,CASSLRGADTGELFF,TGTGCCAGCAGTTTAAGGGGTGCGGACACCGGGGAGCTGTTTTTT
TRBJ1-4,many,-,TRBV11-2,CASSYDRNEKLFF,TGTGCCAGCAGCTACGACAGAAATGAAAAACTGTTTTTT
TRBJ1-6,-,-,TRBV6-2/TRBV6-3,CASSLLQGRNSPLHF,TGTGCCAGCAGCCTCTTGCAGGGCCGTAATTCACCCCTCCACTTT
TRBJ2-1,few,-,TRBV15,CATSRSRDNNEQFF,TGTGCCACCAGCAGGTCCCGGGACAACAATGAGCAGTTCTTC
TRBJ2-5,few,TRBD2,TRBV14,CASSVTGTKETQYF,TGTGCCAGCAGCGTAACCGGGACTAAAGAGACCCAGTACTTC
TRBJ1-1,few,TRBD1,TRBV20-1,CSAADRGGPEAFF,TGCAGTGCTGCGGACAGGGGAGGCCCTGAAGCTTTCTTT
TRBJ1-1,-,-,TRBV7-9,CASSLAVAGNTEAFF,TGTGCCAGCAGCTTAGCGGTGGCAGGCAATACGGAAGCTTTCTTT
TRBJ2-5,few,TRBD2,TRBV4-1,CASSHQLAGGPRVQETQYF,TGCGCCAGCAGCCATCAACTAGCGGGGGGGCCCCGGGTCCAAGAGACCCAGTACTTC
TRBJ2-7,-,-,TRBV7-2,CASSTSGDTGYEQYF,TGTGCCAGCAGCACGTCAGGGGATACGGGCTACGAGCAGTACTTC
TRBJ1-2,few,-,TRBV30,CAWSVSGNYGYTF,TGTGCCTGGAGTGTTAGTGGTAACTATGGCTACACCTTC
TRBJ2-3,few,-,TRBV27,CASSFNQDTQYF,TGTGCCAGCAGCTTCAACCAAGATACGCAGTATTTT
TRBJ2-1,-,TRBD2,TRBV6-2/TRBV6-3,CASSYSASGGSEQFF,TGTGCCAGCAGTTACTCGGCTAGCGGGGGTAGCGAGCAGTTCTTC
TRBJ2-3,many,TRBD2,TRBV12-3/TRBV12-4,CASSLRRGITDTQYF,TGTGCCAGCAGTTTACGGCGGGGGATCACAGATACGCAGTATTTT
TRBJ2-1,many,TRBD2,TRBV4-2,CASSPRGSSGVYNEQFF,TGTGCCAGCAGCCCTAGGGGATCTAGCGGGGTGTACAATGAGCAGTTCTTC
TRBJ2-7,many,-,TRBV4-1,CASSQEPYEQYF,TGCGCCAGCAGCCAAGAACCCTACGAGCAGTACTTC
TRBJ2-1,-,-,TRBV7-3,CASSLGNLGTYNEQFF,TGTGCCAGCAGCCTGGGAAATCTCGGGACTTACAATGAGCAGTTCTTC
TRBJ2-4,few,-,TRBV27,CASSLVGTGIQYF,TGTGCCAGCAGTCTTGTGGGGACGGGCATTCAGTACTTC
TRBJ2-5,few,TRBD2,TRBV27,CASSAIRTSGIQETQYF,TGTGCCAGCAGCGCAATCCGGACTAGCGGCATCCAAGAGACCCAGTACTTC
TRBJ2-3,few,-,TRBV7-6,CASSFRRGSSTDTQYF,TGTGCCAGCAGCTTTCGCCGAGGTTCTAGCACAGATACGCAGTATTTT
TRBJ1-6,few,-,TRBV10-3,CATSLNISSYNSPLHF,TGTGCCACCTCCTTAAACATAAGCTCCTATAATTCACCCCTCCACTTT
TRBJ2-2,many,-,TRBV5-1,CASSLSGDKTGELFF,TGCGCCAGCAGCTTGAGTGGGGATAAGACCGGGGAGCTGTTTTTT
TRBJ2-7,many,TRBD1,TRBV7-9,CASSPGTGHTYEQYF,TGTGCCAGCAGCCCCGGGACAGGACATACCTACGAGCAGTACTTC
TRBJ2-2,few,-,TRBV4-3,CASSQGGTWGNTGELFF,TGCGCCAGCAGCCAAGGGGGGACTTGGGGGAACACCGGGGAGCTGTTTTTT
TRBJ2-5,-,TRBD1,TRBV10-1,CASSPGTGVWETQYF,TGCGCCAGCAGTCCCGGGACAGGGGTTTGGGAGACCCAGTACTTC
TRBJ2-3,few,TRBD2,TRBV20-1,CSASVAGFEDTQYF,TGCAGTGCTAGTGTAGCGGGGTTTGAGGATACGCAGTATTTT
TRBJ2-5,many,-,TRBV4-1,CASSQKGFQETQYF,TGCGCCAGCAGCCAAAAGGGCTTCCAAGAGACCCAGTACTTC
TRBJ1-2,many,-,TRBV19,CASSIYDNANDGYTF,TGTGCCAGTAGTATTTATGACAATGCTAACGATGGCTACACCTTC
TRBJ2-7,few,-,TRBV5-1,CASSLLGLHYEQYF,TGCGCCAGCAGCTTGTTAGGCCTTCACTACGAGCAGTACTTC
TRBJ1-5,few,TRBD1,TRBV5-1,CASSLAGGHQPQHF,TGCGCCAGCAGCTTAGCAGGGGGTCATCAGCCCCAGCATTTT
TRBJ1-4,-,-,TRBV5-1,CASSWDAAGEKLFF,TGCGCCAGCAGCTGGGACGCGGCGGGTGAAAAACTGTTTTTT
TRBJ2-5,-,TRBD1,TRBV19,CASSRSPGGRGTQYF,TGTGCCAGTAGTAGATCCCCAGGGGGCCGAGGGACCCAGTACTTC
TRBJ1-2,many,TRBD1,TRBV28,CASSFYGTGRSGYTF,TGTGCCAGCAGTTTTTATGGGACAGGGAGAAGTGGCTACACCTTC
TRBJ1-1,few,TRBD1,TRBV7-9,CASSQTSGDRAFF,TGTGCCAGCAGCCAGACATCGGGGGACAGGGCTTTCTTT
TRBJ1-2,-,TRBD1,TRBV7-9,CASSLGTGFAADYGYTF,TGTGCCAGCAGCCTCGGGACAGGGTTTGCGGCGGACTATGGCTACACCTTC
TRBJ1-5,few,-,TRBV18,CASSPVGGNGNQPQHF,TGTGCCAGCTCACCCGTTGGGGGAAACGGCAATCAGCCCCAGCATTTT